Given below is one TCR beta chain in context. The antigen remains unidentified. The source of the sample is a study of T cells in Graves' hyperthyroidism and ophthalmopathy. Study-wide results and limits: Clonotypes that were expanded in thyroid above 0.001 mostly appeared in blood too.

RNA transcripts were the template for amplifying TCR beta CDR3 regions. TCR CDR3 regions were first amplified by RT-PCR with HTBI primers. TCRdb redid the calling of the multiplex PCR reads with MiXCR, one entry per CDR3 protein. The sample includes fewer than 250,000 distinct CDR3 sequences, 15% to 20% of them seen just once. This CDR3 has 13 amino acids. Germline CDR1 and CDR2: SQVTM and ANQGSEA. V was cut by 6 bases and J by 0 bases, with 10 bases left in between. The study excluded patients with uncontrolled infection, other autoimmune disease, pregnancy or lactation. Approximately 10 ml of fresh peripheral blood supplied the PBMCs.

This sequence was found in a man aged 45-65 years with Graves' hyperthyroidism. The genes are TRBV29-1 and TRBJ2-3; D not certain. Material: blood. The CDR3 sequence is CSVVESSTDTQYF. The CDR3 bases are TGCAGCGTCGTAGAGTCTAGCACAGATACGCAGTATTTT.